The 26 T cell receptor beta chains in this list originate from one sample, sequenced in a study of CD4 T cells in relation to SARS-CoV-2 and coronaviruses. Antigens for these TCRs are unknown. The data were produced by immunoSEQ multiplex PCR, yet TCRdb's version contains in-frame clones alone and is incomplete. This table has 38,000 or so clones, under 85% appearing once. The sample taken for sequencing was memory CD4+ T cells from PBMCs, cultured in vitro. These receptor sequences come from an adult with COVID-19.

The chain is built from TRBV3-1 (or the pseudogene TRBV3-2) and TRBJ1-3; no definite D call. Germline values: CDR1 LGHDT, CDR2 YNNKEL (reference sequence). The CDR3 contains 15 residues. Trimming left V 0 bases short and J 0 bases short, with 6 bases between. The CDR3 reads CASSQDSISGNTIYF. The CDR3 DNA reads TGTGCCAGCAGCCAAGACAGCATCTCTGGAAACACCATATATTTT.

The chain links TRBV12-3 or TRBV12-4 to TRBJ2-3; no firm D call. This CDR3 is built from 12 residues. The ends were cut back, 3 bases at V and 6 bases at J, with 7 bases in the middle. This chain's CDR3 is CASSFSRDTQYF. The CDR3 region has the DNA TGTGCCAGCAGTTTTAGTAGGGATACGCAGTATTTT.

The chain joins TRBV5-1 to TRBJ2-1; D gene ambiguous. Trimming removed 0 bases from V and 0 bases from J, with 7 bases in between. This CDR3 is 15 amino acids long. The germline gives CDR1 SGHRS, CDR2 YFSETQ. In DNA, the CDR3 is TGCGCCAGCAGCTTGGATCGAGGCTCCTACAATGAGCAGTTCTTC. It codes for CASSLDRGSYNEQFF. Full variable domain (remainder filled in from reference TRBV5-1 and TRBJ2-1): KAGVTQTPRYLIKTRGQQVTLSCSPISGHRSVSWYQQTPGQGLQFLFEYFSETQRNKGNFPGRFSGRQFSNSRSEMNVSTLELGDSALYLCASSLDRGSYNEQFFGPGTRLTVL.

The V call is TRBV19, the J call TRBJ1-6; the D gene is possibly TRBD1 (5 bases). V was shortened by 1 base and J by 7 bases, with 11 bases between the two germline ends. The CDR3 has 15 amino acids. CDR1 and CDR2 (germline): LNHDA, SQIVND (reference sequence). CDR3 loop: CASSIVAGPNSPLHF. In nucleotides, the CDR3 is TGTGCCAGTAGTATAGTGGCAGGGCCCAATTCACCCCTCCACTTT.

The rearrangement links TRBV2 to TRBJ1-2; a weak D match, TRBD1 (6 bases). This CDR3 comprises 14 residues. V was pared by 3 bases and J by 2 bases, with 10 bases between. The germline V gene has CDR1 SNHLY and CDR2 FYNNEI. CDR3 region: CASSDGQGNYGYTF. In DNA, the CDR3 is TGTGCCAGCAGTGACGGGCAGGGGAACTATGGCTACACCTTC. The full variable domain, in which reference TRBV2 and TRBJ1-2 provide the parts outside the CDR3, is EPEVTQTPSHQVTQMGQEVILRCVPISNHLYFYWYRQILGQKVEFLVSFYNNEISEKSEIFDDQFSVERPDGSNFTLKIRSTKLEDSAMYFCASSDGQGNYGYTFGSGTRLTVV.

This clone was seen only a few times. V usage is TRBV7-3 and J usage is TRBJ2-1; 7 bases align to TRBD2. The V gene's germline CDR1 is SGHTA and CDR2 FQGTGA. V trimming: 5 bases; J trimming: 6 bases; junction bases outside the gene matches: 4. CDR3 length: 13 amino acids. The CDR3: CASSLGGTNEQFF. In DNA, the CDR3 is TGTGCCAGCAGCCTGGGAGGGACCAATGAGCAGTTCTTC.

The rearrangement links TRBV7-3 to TRBJ2-1; 8 bases are a match to TRBD1. There are 15 residues in the CDR3. With 3 bases clipped from V and 4 bases from J, the junction kept 5 bases outside the gene matches. Looked up from germline, CDR1 is SGHTA and CDR2 is FQGTGA. CDR3 bases: TGTGCCAGCAGCTTTGATAGGACAGGGTACAATGAGCAGTTCTTC. Residues: CASSFDRTGYNEQFF.

The chain is built from TRBV30 and TRBJ2-1; 9 bases line up with TRBD2. J was trimmed by 6 bases and V by 0 bases; bases with no gene match: 6. This CDR3 contains 15 residues. In germline, CDR1 is GTSNPN, CDR2 SVGIG (reference sequence). CDR3 in amino acids: CAWSVLAGVINEQFF. The CDR3 DNA is TGTGCCTGGAGTGTATTAGCGGGAGTAATCAATGAGCAGTTCTTC. The full variable domain, completed using reference TRBV30 and TRBJ2-1, is SQTIHQWPATLVQPVGSPLSLECTVEGTSNPNLYWYRQAAGRGLQLLFYSVGIGQISSEVPQNLSASRPQDRQFILSSKKLLLSDSGFYLCAWSVLAGVINEQFFGPGTRLTVL.

The chain employs TRBV30 and TRBJ1-3; no clear D. In germline, CDR1 is GTSNPN, CDR2 SVGIG (reference sequence). The CDR3 has 14 residues. V lost 3 bases, J lost 4 bases, and 13 bases lay in between. CDR3 bases: TGTGCCTGGAGGGGTTACAGCAGGGGAAACACCATATATTTT. Residues: CAWRGYSRGNTIYF.

The chain has TRBV7-9 and TRBJ2-7; TRBD2 agrees at 12 bases. CDR1 SEHNR and CDR2 FQNEAQ come from the germline V gene (reference sequence). V trimming: 5 bases; J trimming: 2 bases; junction bases outside the gene matches: 4. CDR3 length: 15 amino acids. This CDR3 is CASSTRTSGTYEQYF. The CDR3 DNA is TGTGCCAGCAGCACCAGGACTAGCGGGACCTACGAGCAGTACTTC.

The chain links TRBV9 to TRBJ2-3; D is ambiguous. Trimming took off 4 bases at V and 1 base at J, with 10 bases between the two ends. The CDR3 spans 14 residues. The germline CDR1 and CDR2 sequences are SGDLS and YYNGEE. The CDR3: CASSPRLGTDTQYF. The CDR3 nucleotides read TGTGCCAGCAGCCCGAGACTGGGCACAGATACGCAGTATTTT.

V usage is TRBV30 and J usage is TRBJ2-5; D possibly matches TRBD1 or TRBD2 (5 bases each). The CDR3 runs 14 residues. With 5 bases removed from V and 5 bases from J, the gap between germline ends came to 18 bases. Germline CDR1 GTSNPN, CDR2 SVGIG (reference sequence). The CDR3 sequence is CAWSRDGGGETQYF. Written as DNA, the CDR3 is TGTGCCTGGTCTCGGGACGGCGGCGGGGAGACCCAGTACTTC.

The V gene is TRBV9, the J gene TRBJ2-7, with D possibly being TRBD1 (7 bases). Trimming took off 0 bases at V and 6 bases at J, with 22 bases between the two ends. Germline CDR1 SGDLS, CDR2 YYNGEE. This CDR3 comprises 17 residues. The CDR3 loop reads CASSVEAYQGGTVEQYF. The CDR3 DNA is TGTGCCAGCAGCGTAGAGGCATACCAGGGGGGTACTGTCGAGCAGTACTTC.

This clone is medium-sized within its sample. The chain is built from TRBV14 and TRBJ2-3; 8 bases are a match to TRBD2. The CDR3 covers 15 residues. V dropped 4 bases and J dropped 1; count of bases not matched to a gene: 4. In germline, CDR1 is SGHDN, CDR2 FVKESK. CDR3 amino acids: CASSRSLAGTDTQYF. The CDR3 DNA reads TGTGCCAGCAGCCGTTCACTAGCGGGCACAGATACGCAGTATTTT.

This chain links TRBV5-4 with TRBJ2-1; 7 bases agree with TRBD2. The CDR3 covers 17 residues. V lost 3 bases, J lost 2 bases, and 11 bases stayed unmatched. In germline, CDR1 is SGHNT, CDR2 YYREEE (reference sequence). The CDR3 here is CASSWSGGGQTYNEQFF. The CDR3 region has the DNA TGTGCCAGCAGCTGGTCGGGGGGAGGGCAAACCTACAATGAGCAGTTCTTC.

DNA of the CDR3: TGTGCCAGCAGTTTAAGGGCCCCAGGACTAGCGGACAATGAGCAGTTCTTC. This sequence encodes CASSLRAPGLADNEQFF. The chain carries TRBV27 and TRBJ2-1, with 10 nucleotides matching TRBD2. V dropped 2 bases and J dropped 5; count of bases not matched to a gene: 9. Germline-derived CDR1 and CDR2 are MNHEY and SMNVEV (reference sequence). The CDR3 is 17 residues long.

This clone was counted only a few times. The chain combines TRBV18 with TRBJ2-5; the D gene is possibly TRBD1 (5 bases). V lost 1 base and J lost 2, with 14 bases in between. Germline-derived CDR1 and CDR2 are KGHSH and LQKENI. The CDR3 is 16 amino acids. This CDR3 is CASSPLFGAGQETQYF. The CDR3 DNA sequence: TGTGCCAGCTCACCACTCTTTGGGGCAGGGCAAGAGACCCAGTACTTC.

This clone was counted once. The rearrangement joins TRBV2 to TRBJ1-6; a possible D gene is TRBD1 (6 bases). The ends were cut back, 6 bases at V and 5 bases at J, with 8 bases in the middle. The germline V gene has CDR1 SNHLY and CDR2 FYNNEI. This CDR3 spans 13 amino acids. The CDR3 loop is CASRDRNNSPLHF. The DNA for the CDR3 is TGTGCCAGCAGGGACAGAAATAATTCACCCCTCCACTTT.

The chain joins TRBV5-8 to TRBJ1-5; maybe TRBD1 (6 bases). The germline V and J ends were trimmed by 2 bases and 6 bases, with 18 bases remaining between them. Germline CDR1 and CDR2: SGHTS and YDEGEE. The CDR3 extends over 16 amino acids. The CDR3 DNA reads as TGTGCCAGCAGCTTACTACAACAGGGTTGGGGTCAGCCCCAGCATTTT. This sequence encodes CASSLLQQGWGQPQHF.

The chain couples TRBV18 to TRBJ2-1, with unresolved D. Trimming shortened V by 4 bases and J by 0 bases, and 7 bases separated the two germline ends. CDR1 and CDR2 from the germline V gene are KGHSH and LQKENI. CDR3 length: 14 residues. CDR3 sequence: CASSLRSSYNEQFF. The DNA of the CDR3 is TGTGCCAGCTCACTCCGCAGCTCCTACAATGAGCAGTTCTTC.

V and J are TRBV6-6 and TRBJ1-5; D ambiguous. This CDR3 contains 13 residues. Trimming removed 5 bases from V and 0 bases from J, with 5 bases in between. Germline V lookup: CDR1 MNHNY, CDR2 SVGAGI (reference sequence). DNA of the CDR3: TGTGCCAGCAGTCAATATAGCAATCAGCCCCAGCATTTT. Amino acids: CASSQYSNQPQHF.

This chain joins TRBV10-3 and TRBJ1-1; 7 bases are shared with TRBD1. In germline, CDR1 is ENHRY, CDR2 SYGVKD. V shed 4 bases and J 4 bases; nucleotides not matched to a gene: 3. The CDR3 has 13 amino acids. CDR3 region: CAISGRDSTEAFF. The CDR3 coding sequence is TGTGCCATCAGTGGCCGGGACAGCACTGAAGCTTTCTTT.

The CDR3 nucleotides read TGTGCCAGCAGCGCAATAGCGGGAGAGAGCAATGAGCAGTTCTTC. Encoded protein: CASSAIAGESNEQFF. This chain joins TRBV9 and TRBJ2-1, with 9 nucleotides matching TRBD2. The germline CDR1 and CDR2 sequences are SGDLS and YYNGEE. The J segment lost 6 bases and the V segment lost 3 bases, leaving 7 bases of the junction unmatched. This CDR3 is built from 15 residues.

The chain is built from TRBV2 and TRBJ2-5, with D tentatively TRBD2 (5 bases). V lost 8 bases to trimming and J lost 0 bases, with 7 bases between them. The germline V gene encodes CDR1 SNHLY and CDR2 FYNNEI. The length of the CDR3 is 12 residues. The CDR3 DNA follows: TGTGCCAGCTCGCGGGACCAAGAGACCCAGTACTTC. Translating gives CASSRDQETQYF.

This CDR3 reads CATSRTAGGTDTQYF. For the CDR3, the DNA is TGTGCCACCAGCAGAACAGCGGGAGGCACAGATACGCAGTATTTT. V usage is TRBV15 and J usage is TRBJ2-3; 8 bases agree with TRBD2. The V and J ends lost 2 bases and 1 base, in that order; junction bases with no gene match: 2. Germline V gene sequence: CDR1 LNHNV, CDR2 YYDKDF (reference sequence). The CDR3 has 15 amino acids.

This chain uses TRBV18 with TRBJ1-6, with D perhaps TRBD1 (5 bases). Germline V gene data show CDR1 as KGHSH and CDR2 as LQKENI. This CDR3 spans 16 amino acids. Trimming took off 4 bases at V and 6 bases at J, with 16 bases between the two ends. CDR3 nucleotides: TGTGCCAGCTCACGTCTCGGGCAGGGCCGTAATTCACCCCTCCACTTT. Its translation is CASSRLGQGRNSPLHF.